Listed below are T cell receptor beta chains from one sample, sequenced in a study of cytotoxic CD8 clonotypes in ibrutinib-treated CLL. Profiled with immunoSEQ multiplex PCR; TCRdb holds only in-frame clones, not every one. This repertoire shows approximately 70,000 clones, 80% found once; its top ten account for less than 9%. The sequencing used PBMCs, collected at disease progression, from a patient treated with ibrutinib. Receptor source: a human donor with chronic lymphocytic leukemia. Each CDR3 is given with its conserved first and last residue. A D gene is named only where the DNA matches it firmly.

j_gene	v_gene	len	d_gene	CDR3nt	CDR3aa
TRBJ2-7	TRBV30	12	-	TGTGCCTGGAGTGTTTCTGGGGGCGAGCAGTACTTC	CAWSVSGGEQYF
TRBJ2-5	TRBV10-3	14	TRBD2	TGTGCCATCAGCCCGGGACTAGCGGGAGAGACCCAGTACTTC	CAISPGLAGETQYF
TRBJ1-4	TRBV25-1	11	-	TGTGCCAGCAGTGCCCCGGGGGGACTGTTTTTT	CASSAPGGLFF
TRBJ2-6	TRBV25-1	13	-	TGTGCCAGCAGAAGCTCTGGGGCCAACGTCCTGACTTTC	CASRSSGANVLTF
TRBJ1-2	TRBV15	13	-	TGTGCCACCAGCAGTACGGGAGGGAATGGCTACACCTTC	CATSSTGGNGYTF
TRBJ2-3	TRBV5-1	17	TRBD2	TGCGCCAGCAGCTTGGAGGTTAGCGGGAGGGCCGTAGATACGCAGTATTTT	CASSLEVSGRAVDTQYF
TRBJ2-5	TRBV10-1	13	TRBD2	TGCGCCAGCAGTGAGGCGGGGGTAGAGACCCAGTACTTC	CASSEAGVETQYF
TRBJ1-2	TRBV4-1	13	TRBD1	TGCGCCAGCAGCCTCGGGACAGATTCCGGCTACACCTTC	CASSLGTDSGYTF
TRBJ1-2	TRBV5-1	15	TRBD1	TGCGCCAGCAGCCCGACAGGGGGTTCCTCCTATGGCTACACCTTC	CASSPTGGSSYGYTF
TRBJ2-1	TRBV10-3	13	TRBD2	TGTGCCATCAATCTAGCGGGAAACAATGAGCAGTTCTTC	CAINLAGNNEQFF
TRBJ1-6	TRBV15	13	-	TGTGCCACCAGCACGGGGGTGGATTCACCCCTCCACTTT	CATSTGVDSPLHF
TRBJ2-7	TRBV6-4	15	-	TGTGCCAGCAATCATTCACGACCTACCTCCTACGAGCAGTACTTC	CASNHSRPTSYEQYF
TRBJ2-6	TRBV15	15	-	TGTGCCACCACCGACAGGACCTCTGGGGCCAACGTCCTGACTTTC	CATTDRTSGANVLTF
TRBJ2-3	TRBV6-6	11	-	TGTGCCAGCAGTTACGGGGATACGCAGTATTTT	CASSYGDTQYF
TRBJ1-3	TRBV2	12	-	TGTGCCAGCAAGGGGTCTGGAAACACCATATATTTT	CASKGSGNTIYF
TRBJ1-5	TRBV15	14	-	TGTGCCACCAGCAGTTCTTTAGGGGGTCAGCCCCAGCATTTT	CATSSSLGGQPQHF
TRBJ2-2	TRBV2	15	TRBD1	TGTGCCAGTGCCCTCAGGACAGGGACTGCCGGGGAGCTGTTTTTT	CASALRTGTAGELFF
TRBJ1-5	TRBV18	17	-	TGTGCCAGCTCACCACCGTCGGCAGGGCTGGGCAATCAGCCCCAGCATTTT	CASSPPSAGLGNQPQHF